Listed here is a single T cell receptor beta chain. Its antigen is unidentified. Per the germline V gene, CDR1 is ENHRY and CDR2 is SYGVKD. The CDR3 has 14 amino acids. The ends lost 5 bases at V and 6 bases at J; junction bases unmatched: 8. Some clones are missing from TCRdb's copy, which holds only in-frame ones; the method was immunoSEQ multiplex PCR. The data show 71,000 or so clones, approximately 79% seen once. Antigen-specific CD4+ T cells were expanded with viral peptide pools in the ViraFEST assay before sequencing. Culture proceeded for under twelve days, and CD4+ T cells were then isolated. Vaccinees lacked prior SARS-CoV-2 infection and tested negative for nucleocapsid antibodies. This sample was taken from a study of vaccination effects on CD4 cells after COVID-19.

The specimen comprised CD4+ T cells from PBMCs cultured with HCoV-OC43 spike peptides, sampled before COVID-19 vaccination. The subset here: HCoV-OC43 spike overlapping peptide pool stimulation. This receptor was taken from a human donor who received a COVID-19 vaccine. The chain uses TRBV10-3 and TRBJ2-5; 8 positions match TRBD1. CDR3 nucleotides: TGTGCCATCAGTCCCGGGGGCAGGGGGCAGACCCAGTACTTC. Translated, it gives CAISPGGRGQTQYF.